This TCR beta chain emerged from a study of beta chain features in type 1 diabetes. Study background: What patients shared with healthy donors was a similar profile of age, gender and cell yields. Researchers looked at around 100 million sorted cells across all samples. Study findings and constraints: There was a moderate but significant shortening of TCRB CDR3s in all four CD4+ subsets of Type 1 diabetes patients.

Concerning this clone itself: What it binds is not known. Its ends do not fully match the called genes, so a read error is possible.

The whole isolated RNA underwent reverse transcription, so sequencing captured expressed TCRB transcripts. Repertoires were generated with immunoSEQ multiplex PCR, while TCRdb's copy carries only in-frame clones and drops some. The sample shows more than 250,000 clones, 13% to 15% of them seen only once. Per germline, CDR1 SSHAT and CDR2 FNYEAQ (reference sequence). This CDR3 region has 13 residues. The specimen sequenced was naive CD4+ T cells from blood. The chain couples TRBV7-7 to TRBJ2-1, with D possibly TRBD1 on 6 matching bases. The TCR sequence derives from a man under 40 with type 1 diabetes. The DNA for the CDR3 is TGTGCTAGCAGCGAGAGGACAGCGAGTGAGCAGTTCTTC. As protein: CASSERTASEQFF.